The clone carrying this TCR beta chain was counted ten times or more. This entry comes from a study of neurological immune-mediated disorders. The CDR3 has 13 amino acids. Germline V gene lookup returns CDR1 DFQATT and CDR2 SNEGSKA (reference sequence). Trimming took 5 bases from V and 4 from J, leaving 14 bases between them. 5'RACE with 10-nucleotide random UMIs generated the cDNA. TCRdb re-called the 5' RACE reads with MiXCR, one entry per CDR3 protein. The profile shows fewer than 85,000 distinct CDR3 sequences, approximately 5% of them singletons. The specimen was PBMCs. V and J are TRBV20-1 and TRBJ2-5; D unresolved. The TCR sequence derives from a woman in her sixties or seventies with multiple sclerosis. The DNA for the CDR3 is TGCAGTGCTCGCCGAAGGGCCGGAGAGACCCAGTACTTC. This gives the protein CSARRRAGETQYF.